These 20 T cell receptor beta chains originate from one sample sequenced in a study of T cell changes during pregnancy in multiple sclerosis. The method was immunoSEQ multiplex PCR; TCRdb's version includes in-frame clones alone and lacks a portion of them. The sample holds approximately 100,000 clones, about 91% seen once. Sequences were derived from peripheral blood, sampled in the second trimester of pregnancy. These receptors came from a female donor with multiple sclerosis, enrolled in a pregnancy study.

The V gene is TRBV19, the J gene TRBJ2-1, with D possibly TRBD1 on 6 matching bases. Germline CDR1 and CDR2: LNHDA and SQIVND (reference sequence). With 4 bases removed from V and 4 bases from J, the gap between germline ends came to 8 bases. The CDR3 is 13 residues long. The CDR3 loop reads CASSKDRYNEQFF. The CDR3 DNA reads TGTGCCAGTAGTAAGGACAGATACAATGAGCAGTTCTTC.

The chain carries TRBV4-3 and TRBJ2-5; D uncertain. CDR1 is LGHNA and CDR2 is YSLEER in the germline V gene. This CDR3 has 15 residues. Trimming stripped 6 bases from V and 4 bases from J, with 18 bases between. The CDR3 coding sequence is TGCGCCAGCAGACGGAGCCTGGAGCTGGGAGAGACCCAGTACTTC. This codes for CASRRSLELGETQYF.

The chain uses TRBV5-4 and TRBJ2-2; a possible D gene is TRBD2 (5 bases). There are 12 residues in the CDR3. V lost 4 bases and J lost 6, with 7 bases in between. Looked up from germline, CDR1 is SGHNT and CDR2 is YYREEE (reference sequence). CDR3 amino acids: CASSTRAGELFF. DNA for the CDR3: TGTGCCAGCAGCACTAGAGCCGGGGAGCTGTTTTTT.

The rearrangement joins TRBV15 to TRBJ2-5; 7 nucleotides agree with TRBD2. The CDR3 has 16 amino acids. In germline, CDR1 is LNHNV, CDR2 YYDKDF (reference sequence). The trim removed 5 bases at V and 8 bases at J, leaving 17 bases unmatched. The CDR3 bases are TGTGCCACCAGCCAAATCCCCTTAGCGGGTCCCGTAACCCAGTACTTC. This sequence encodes CATSQIPLAGPVTQYF.

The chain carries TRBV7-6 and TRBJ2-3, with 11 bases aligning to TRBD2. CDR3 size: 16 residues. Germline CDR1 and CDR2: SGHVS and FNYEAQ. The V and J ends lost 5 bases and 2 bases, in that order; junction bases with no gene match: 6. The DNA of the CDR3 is TGTGCCAGCAGCCTAATAGCGGGGGGGGTCACAGATACGCAGTATTTT. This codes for CASSLIAGGVTDTQYF.

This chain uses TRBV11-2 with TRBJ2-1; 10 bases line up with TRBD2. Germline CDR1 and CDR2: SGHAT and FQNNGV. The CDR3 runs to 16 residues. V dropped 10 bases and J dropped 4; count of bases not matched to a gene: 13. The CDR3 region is CATRPVGTSVYNEQFF. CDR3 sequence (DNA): TGTGCCACCAGGCCGGTAGGGACTAGCGTTTACAATGAGCAGTTCTTC.

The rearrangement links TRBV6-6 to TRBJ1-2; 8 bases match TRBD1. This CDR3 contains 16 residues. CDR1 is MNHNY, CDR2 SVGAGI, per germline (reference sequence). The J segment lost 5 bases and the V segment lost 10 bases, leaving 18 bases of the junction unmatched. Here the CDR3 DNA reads TGTGCCACCCAACCGCCTCGACAGGGGACCAGTTATGGCTACACCTTC. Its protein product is CATQPPRQGTSYGYTF.

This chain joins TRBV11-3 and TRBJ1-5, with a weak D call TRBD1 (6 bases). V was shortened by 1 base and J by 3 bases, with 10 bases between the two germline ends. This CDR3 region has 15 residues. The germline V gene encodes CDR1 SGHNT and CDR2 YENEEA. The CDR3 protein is CASSLGTDNNQPQHF. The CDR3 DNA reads TGTGCCAGCAGCTTAGGGACAGACAACAATCAGCCCCAGCATTTT.

In DNA form, the CDR3 reads TGTGCCACCAGCAGGACATCGGGAAACACCGGGGAGCTGTTTTTT. It translates to CATSRTSGNTGELFF. The chain recombines TRBV15 with TRBJ2-2; tentative D call: TRBD2 (5 bases). This CDR3 has 15 residues. Germline CDR1 reads LNHNV; CDR2 reads YYDKDF (reference sequence). V was cut by 3 bases and J by 2 bases, with 10 bases left in between.

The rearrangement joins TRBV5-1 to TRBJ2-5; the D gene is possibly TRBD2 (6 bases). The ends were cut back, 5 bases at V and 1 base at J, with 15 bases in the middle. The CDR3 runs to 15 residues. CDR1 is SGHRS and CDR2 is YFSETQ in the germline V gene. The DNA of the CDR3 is TGCGCCAGCAGGGGGGTAGCGGAGCCCCAAGAGACCCAGTACTTC. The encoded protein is CASRGVAEPQETQYF.

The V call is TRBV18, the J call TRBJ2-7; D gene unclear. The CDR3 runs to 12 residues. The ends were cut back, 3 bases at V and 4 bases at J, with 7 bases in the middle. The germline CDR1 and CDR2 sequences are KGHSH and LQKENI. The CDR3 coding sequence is TGTGCCAGCTCACCCGGTAGTTACGAGCAGTACTTC. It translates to CASSPGSYEQYF.

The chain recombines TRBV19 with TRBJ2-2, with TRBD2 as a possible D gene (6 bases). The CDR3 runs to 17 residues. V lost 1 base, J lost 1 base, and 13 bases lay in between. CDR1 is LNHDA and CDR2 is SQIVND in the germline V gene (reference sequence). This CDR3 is CASSIGPSERNTGELFF. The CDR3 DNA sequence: TGTGCCAGTAGTATAGGACCTAGCGAAAGGAACACCGGGGAGCTGTTTTTT.

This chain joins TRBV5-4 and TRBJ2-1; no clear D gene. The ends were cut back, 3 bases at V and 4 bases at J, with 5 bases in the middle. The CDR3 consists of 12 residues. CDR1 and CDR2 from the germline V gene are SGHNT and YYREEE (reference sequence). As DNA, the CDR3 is TGTGCCAGCAGCTCGACTTACAATGAGCAGTTCTTC. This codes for CASSSTYNEQFF.

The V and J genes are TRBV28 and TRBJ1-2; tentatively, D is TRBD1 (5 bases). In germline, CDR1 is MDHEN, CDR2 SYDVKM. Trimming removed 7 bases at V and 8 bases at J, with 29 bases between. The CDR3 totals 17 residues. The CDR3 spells CASIASEGHRPFGGYTF. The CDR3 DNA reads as TGTGCCAGCATCGCATCAGAAGGACATCGGCCCTTCGGGGGCTACACCTTC.

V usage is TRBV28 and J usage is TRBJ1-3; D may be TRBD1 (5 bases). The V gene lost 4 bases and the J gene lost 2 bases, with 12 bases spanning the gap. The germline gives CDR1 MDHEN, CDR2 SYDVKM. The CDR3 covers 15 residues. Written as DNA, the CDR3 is TGTGCCAGCAGTTCTCTGGGGGGTACTGGAAACACCATATATTTT. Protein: CASSSLGGTGNTIYF.

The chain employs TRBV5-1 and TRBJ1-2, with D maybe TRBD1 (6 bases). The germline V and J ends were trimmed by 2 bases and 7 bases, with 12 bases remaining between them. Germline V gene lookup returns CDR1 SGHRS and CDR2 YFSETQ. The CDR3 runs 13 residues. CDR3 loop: CASSLQGSTGYTF. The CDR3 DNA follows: TGCGCCAGCAGCTTACAGGGAAGTACTGGCTACACCTTC.

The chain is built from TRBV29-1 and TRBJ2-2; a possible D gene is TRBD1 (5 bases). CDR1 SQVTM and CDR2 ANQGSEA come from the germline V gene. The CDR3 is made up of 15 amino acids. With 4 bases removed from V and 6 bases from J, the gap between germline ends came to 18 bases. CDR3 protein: CSVAVDTRAAGELFF. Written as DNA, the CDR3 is TGCAGCGTTGCGGTGGACACTCGGGCAGCCGGGGAGCTGTTTTTT.

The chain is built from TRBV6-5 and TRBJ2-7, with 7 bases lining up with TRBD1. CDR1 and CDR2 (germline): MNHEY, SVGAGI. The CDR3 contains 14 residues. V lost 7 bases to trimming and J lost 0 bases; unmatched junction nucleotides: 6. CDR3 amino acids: CASKQGLPSYEQYF. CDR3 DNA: TGTGCCAGCAAACAGGGGCTCCCCTCCTACGAGCAGTACTTC.

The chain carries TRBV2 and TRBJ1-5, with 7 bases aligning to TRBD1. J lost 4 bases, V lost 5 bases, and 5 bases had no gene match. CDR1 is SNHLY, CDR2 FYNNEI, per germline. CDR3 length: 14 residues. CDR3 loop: CASSITGANQPQHF. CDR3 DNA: TGTGCCAGCAGTATCACAGGGGCTAATCAGCCCCAGCATTTT.

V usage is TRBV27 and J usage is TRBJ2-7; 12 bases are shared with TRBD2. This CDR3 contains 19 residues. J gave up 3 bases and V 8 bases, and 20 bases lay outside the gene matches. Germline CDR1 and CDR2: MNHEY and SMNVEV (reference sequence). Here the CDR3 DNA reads TGTGCCAGCGGTTGGTATCCCGAGCTAGCGGGAGGGCCCCACTACGAGCAGTACTTC. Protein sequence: CASGWYPELAGGPHYEQYF.